This note documents a single TCR beta chain sequence. What this receptor recognizes is not known. Base qualities are missing; no much larger clone stands one base away. The sample is drawn from a study of human T cells and chemical hapten exposure (dated by TCRdb to about 2021). About the study as a whole: For sensitization, 2% DPC in acetone was applied to a roughly 2 cm by roughly 2 cm area of upper inner arm skin. Blood samples were taken from patients before sensitization (week 0) and at 2, 6 and about 24 weeks after DPC sensitization. This study followed changes in the peripheral blood TCR repertoire in vivo during primary and secondary sensitization of alopecia patients to the hapten diphenylcyclopropenone (DPC). Throughout the study period of 20 to 25 weeks, patients also received therapeutic DPC doses to the scalp every week. The libraries were sequenced as a pool, and the TCR yield per sample differed mostly because of small variations in library volumes within the pool. Roughly 30 alopecia patients provided blood for TCR sequencing at one to four time points (pre-sensitization, 2, 6 and 24 weeks). The mostly female patient cohort included alopecia areata with under or over 50% scalp involvement, alopecia totalis and alopecia universalis. Patch testing was done on the upper back using Finn chambers containing 0.01% DPC, and results were scored after 6 days according to International Contact Dermatitis Research Group standards. Beyond this particular receptor, the publication reports: Alopecia, a presumed autoimmune disease, was present in all patients, so the immune response of the patients might differ from that of healthy individuals. Significantly more large CDR3 similarity clusters were formed by expanded TCRs than by pre-sensitization or healthy control sets, consistent with antigen-driven responses. Patch test score correlated positively with the number of PT1 expanded TCRs, reaching significance at thresholds 8, 16 and 32 but not at 4. Repeated subsampling changed both the strength of the expansion versus patch-test correlation and the threshold at which that correlation became significant. DPC sensitization did not change the number of TCRs with a frequency above 1 in 1000, and there was no evidence of changes in global repertoire structure.

Per the publication, the time point label means: patch test 3, about 24 weeks after DPC sensitization. The treatment or condition tag for this specimen amounts to: therapeutic diphenylcyclopropenone sensitization with weekly scalp DPC. At every patch-test visit, the blood draw took place before the patch test was put on. To be eligible, patients had to be aged 18 to 70, diagnosed with alopecia and judged suitable for DPC therapy, while pregnant patients were excluded. Total RNA was extracted from unfractionated whole blood that had been collected in Tempus Blood RNA tubes. The library was built by means of RACE. These reads were obtained on a NextSeq 500. Library preparation attached unique molecular identifiers to individual cDNA molecules for quantitative, reproducible TCR counting. Both TCR alpha and TCR beta chains were sequenced from each blood RNA sample. Per the original workflow: The median number of TCRs per sample was 90,000 to 100,000, ranging from roughly 20,000 to 690,600. The Decombinator software suite was used to annotate V, J and CDR3 in the TCR reads. For PS versus PT1 abundance plots, all samples were subsampled to the same number of TCRs (28,000). Expanded TCRs were defined as absent before sensitization and observed at least eight times at the 2-week time point. TCRdb applied fastp at Q25 and MiXCR to the public reads, then kept only in-frame beta chains. Rows with a matching CDR3 protein are joined into one entry that keeps the most common DNA and genes. TCRdb's processing, not the study's, gives the V and J calls here. This sample holds about 82,000 distinct CDR3 sequences; under 15% were observed only once. The ten largest clones add up to about 5.7% of the sample.

For this chain, trimming is 9 bases at the V end and 2 bases at the J end, and the number of junction bases without a gene match is 7. From its cysteine to its phenylalanine, the CDR3 spans 14 amino acids. Only the CDR3 DNA is retained, 42 bases long and in frame from the first base. CDR1 ENHRY and CDR2 SYGVKD were looked up in the germline V gene. The V and J segments used are TRBV10-3 and TRBJ1-1, and TRBD1 aligns with 9 junction nucleotides. Sequenced here: whole blood, sampled in connection with sensitization to the hapten diphenylcyclopropenone (DPC). The TCR originated in a woman between 50 and 59 years old with alopecia areata. Some clones in this sample may be carry-over from other donors' samples. The DNA reads as follows: TGTGCCATTGGGGGGGGACAGGGAAACACTGAAGCTTTCTTT. Its translation is CAIGGGQGNTEAFF.